Listed here are 31 T cell receptor beta chains from one sample, sequenced in a study of human T cells and chemical hapten exposure. Documented time point: patch test 3, about 24 weeks after DPC sensitization. Specified treatment: therapeutic diphenylcyclopropenone sensitization with weekly scalp DPC. TCRdb ran MiXCR on the RACE reads and lists one entry per CDR3 protein. The sample carries roughly 84,000 distinct CDR3 sequences, more than 10% recorded once. Sequences were derived from whole blood, sampled in connection with sensitization to the hapten diphenylcyclopropenone (DPC). All receptors derive from a woman between 50 and 59 years old with alopecia areata. Some clones in this sample may be carry-over from other donors' samples.

This clonotype came up many times. The chain combines TRBV20-1 with TRBJ2-7, with D hard to call. There are 13 residues in the CDR3. Germline CDR1 is DFQATT and CDR2 is SNEGSKA (reference sequence). V gave up 3 bases and J gave up 6 bases, with 15 bases separating them. The CDR3 nucleotides read TGCAGTGCTAGCCGCTCCACTACGGGCGAGCAGTACTTC. Translation gives CSASRSTTGEQYF.

This clonotype was detected ten times or more. The gene calls are TRBV11-2 and TRBJ2-7; D ambiguous. CDR3 size: 15 residues. Deletions cut 2 bases from V and 2 bases from J, with 13 bases between. In germline, CDR1 is SGHAT, CDR2 FQNNGV. The CDR3 nucleotides are TGTGCCAGCAGCTTATCGCAGGTACCAACCTACGAGCAGTACTTC. Translation: CASSLSQVPTYEQYF.

This clonotype has a handful of counts. The chain links TRBV20-1 to TRBJ2-2, with 7 bases fitting TRBD1. The CDR3 extends over 15 amino acids. Germline lookup yields CDR1 DFQATT and CDR2 SNEGSKA (reference sequence). J lost 1 base, V lost 6 bases, and 8 bases had no gene match. The CDR3 DNA follows: TGCAGTGCCTGGGACAGCCGGAGGAACACCGGGGAGCTGTTTTTT. Its translation is CSAWDSRRNTGELFF.

In the case of this clonotype: This may be a read error, as it is one base from a much larger clone. The rearrangement joins TRBV29-1 to TRBJ2-7; D possibly uses TRBD1 or TRBD2 (7 bases each). Trimming shortened V by 7 bases and J by 6 bases, and 19 bases separated the two germline ends. CDR3 length equals 13 residues. Looked up from germline, CDR1 is SQVTM and CDR2 is ANQGSEA. The CDR3 nucleotides read TGCAGCGCAAGGGGGCGGGGGTCCGCCGAGCAGTACTTC. Translating gives CSARGRGSAEQYF.

This clonotype was found a few times. The chain joins TRBV6-5 to TRBJ2-7; 8 bases fit TRBD2. The CDR3 is 14 residues long. The germline gives CDR1 MNHEY, CDR2 SVGAGI. V lost 7 bases and J lost 3; bases outside the gene matches: 8. The CDR3 bases are TGTGCCAGCACAAACTCGGGAGGGAGCTACGAGCAGTACTTC. Encoded protein: CASTNSGGSYEQYF.

In its sample, this clonotype was seen many times. The chain couples TRBV7-2 to TRBJ2-2; D unclear. Germline V gene sequence: CDR1 SGHTA, CDR2 FQGNSA. This CDR3 region has 16 residues. V was cut by 5 bases and J by 9 bases, with 22 bases left in between. The CDR3 sequence: CASSPSPALTRRELFF. In DNA form, the CDR3 reads TGTGCCAGCAGCCCTTCACCCGCTCTAACACGCAGGGAGCTGTTTTTT. Combining the CDR3 with reference TRBV7-2 and TRBJ2-2 gives the whole variable domain GAGVSQSPSNKVTEKGKDVELRCDPISGHTALYWYRQSLGQGLEFLIYFQGNSAPDKSGLPSDRFSAERTGGSVSTLTIQRTQQEDSAVYLCASSPSPALTRRELFFGEGSRLTVL.

This clonotype was seen repeatedly, ten times or more. This chain uses TRBV20-1 with TRBJ1-4; TRBD1 matches 9 bases. Germline V CDR1 and CDR2: DFQATT, SNEGSKA (reference sequence). The ends lost 0 bases at V and 7 bases at J; junction bases unmatched: 6. The CDR3 is 15 residues long. The CDR3 region is CSARDSDRGPEKLFF. In DNA, the CDR3 is TGCAGTGCTAGAGATTCGGACAGGGGACCTGAAAAACTGTTTTTT.

The gene calls are TRBV29-1 and TRBJ1-1; D is undetermined. Trimming removed 3 bases at V and 8 bases at J, with 1 base between. There are 8 residues in the CDR3. Germline values: CDR1 SQVTM, CDR2 ANQGSEA. The CDR3 DNA follows: TGCAGCGTTGAGGAAGCTTTCTTT. Amino acid sequence: CSVEEAFF.

The chain is built from TRBV14 and TRBJ2-7; D is possibly TRBD2 (6 bases). Germline V gene sequence: CDR1 SGHDN, CDR2 FVKESK. V gave up 3 bases and J gave up 6 bases, with 15 bases separating them. The CDR3 sequence is 14 residues long. The CDR3: CASSHTGTRGEQYF. CDR3 nucleotides: TGTGCCAGCAGCCACACCGGGACTCGAGGCGAGCAGTACTTC.

This clonotype occurred many times. The CDR3 spells CASSQEVGRTDTQYF. Here the CDR3 DNA reads TGTGCCAGCAGCCAAGAGGTCGGCCGCACAGATACGCAGTATTTT. The gene calls are TRBV4-2 and TRBJ2-3; D ambiguous. Germline V lookup: CDR1 LGHNA, CDR2 YNFKEQ. The CDR3 consists of 15 residues. The germline V and J ends were trimmed by 0 bases and 1 base, with 8 bases remaining between them.

This clonotype has at least ten counts. The chain combines TRBV6-6 with TRBJ2-1, with 10 bases identical to TRBD2. The CDR3 spans 13 residues. Germline-derived CDR1 and CDR2 are MNHNY and SVGAGI (reference sequence). The ends lost 4 bases at V and 9 bases at J; junction bases unmatched: 3. In nucleotides, the CDR3 is TGTGCCAGCAGTTCACTAGCGGGATTTGAGCAGTTCTTC. Encoded protein: CASSSLAGFEQFF.

The sample holds a few counts of this clonotype. The chain couples TRBV29-1 to TRBJ2-7; 8 positions agree with TRBD1. Trimming took 2 bases from V and 4 from J; bases not matched to a gene: 4. This CDR3 has 13 amino acids. The V gene's germline CDR1 is SQVTM and CDR2 ANQGSEA. The CDR3 region has the DNA TGCAGCGTTGAAACCAGGGGGCATTACGAGCAGTACTTC. Its protein product is CSVETRGHYEQYF.

This clonotype occurred a few times. This rearrangement joins TRBV29-1 to TRBJ1-1, with 7 bases that match TRBD1. Trimming took 8 bases from V and 13 from J; bases not matched to a gene: 19. CDR3 length equals 13 residues. Germline-derived CDR1 and CDR2 are SQVTM and ANQGSEA. The CDR3 region has the DNA TGCAGCTCCCGGACAGGAGACTTAGGGCGAGTTTTCTTT. Translation: CSSRTGDLGRVFF.

The chain has TRBV28 and TRBJ1-2; the D gene is possibly TRBD1 (6 bases). Germline V lookup: CDR1 MDHEN, CDR2 SYDVKM. Trimming left V 8 bases short and J 5 bases short, with 15 bases between. The CDR3 is 13 residues long. As DNA, the CDR3 is TGTGCCAGCCGGGGAGGGGGGATTTATGGCTACACCTTC. This translates into CASRGGGIYGYTF.

The chain couples TRBV2 to TRBJ2-1; weak D call: TRBD1 (5 bases). CDR1 and CDR2 from the germline V gene are SNHLY and FYNNEI. Trimming stripped 6 bases from V and 0 bases from J, with 12 bases between. The length of the CDR3 is 15 residues. Here the CDR3 DNA reads TGTGCCAGCAGCCTCACAGGTAGCTCCTACAATGAGCAGTTCTTC. Translating it yields CASSLTGSSYNEQFF.

This clonotype was found many times. V gene TRBV28 combines with J gene TRBJ2-7; D may be TRBD2 (6 bases). The CDR3 runs to 15 residues. Trimming pared 4 bases from V and 1 base from J, leaving 14 bases between. Per the germline V gene, CDR1 is MDHEN and CDR2 is SYDVKM. The CDR3 loop is CASSSWDSRSYEQYF. The DNA for the CDR3 is TGTGCCAGCAGTTCTTGGGACTCCCGTTCCTACGAGCAGTACTTC.

This clonotype was counted at least ten times. The J gene is TRBJ2-5, the V gene TRBV5-1, with 9 bases lining up with TRBD2. The CDR3 length is 15 residues. The germline V gene has CDR1 SGHRS and CDR2 YFSETQ. V gave up 2 bases and J gave up 4 bases; unmatched junction bases: 6. The CDR3 spells CASSFLAGAPETQYF. The CDR3 coding sequence is TGCGCCAGCAGCTTTTTAGCGGGAGCCCCAGAGACCCAGTACTTC. Combining the CDR3 with reference TRBV5-1 and TRBJ2-5 gives the whole variable domain KAGVTQTPRYLIKTRGQQVTLSCSPISGHRSVSWYQQTPGQGLQFLFEYFSETQRNKGNFPGRFSGRQFSNSRSEMNVSTLELGDSALYLCASSFLAGAPETQYFGPGTRLLVL.

CDR3 amino acids: CAWRTPGTVSNQPQHF. CDR3 coding DNA: TGTGCCTGGAGGACACCGGGGACGGTAAGCAATCAGCCCCAGCATTTT. This rearrangement joins TRBV30 to TRBJ1-5; tentative D call: TRBD1 (5 bases). Trimming took off 3 bases at V and 1 base at J, with 16 bases between the two ends. The germline gives CDR1 GTSNPN, CDR2 SVGIG (reference sequence). This CDR3 is built from 16 residues.

This sequence joins TRBV20-1 and TRBJ2-7; 8 bases map to TRBD2. The CDR3 runs to 12 residues. Trimming cost V 6 bases and J 3 bases; bases outside gene matches: 4. Germline CDR1 reads DFQATT; CDR2 reads SNEGSKA (reference sequence). CDR3 nucleotide sequence: TGCAGTGCCGGGACTAGTGTCTACGAGCAGTACTTC. The encoded protein is CSAGTSVYEQYF.

The sample holds many counts of this clonotype. The J gene is TRBJ2-1, the V gene TRBV14; 8 bases are shared with TRBD1. CDR3 length: 13 amino acids. The germline V gene encodes CDR1 SGHDN and CDR2 FVKESK. The ends lost 5 bases at V and 9 bases at J; junction bases unmatched: 6. CDR3 residues: CASSLGQGTEQFF. The CDR3 DNA is TGTGCCAGCAGCTTAGGACAGGGTACTGAGCAGTTCTTC.

This chain connects TRBV4-1 to TRBJ2-3; D remains unclear. V dropped 1 base and J dropped 5 bases, with 4 bases sitting between them. The CDR3 sequence is 12 residues long. Germline V gives CDR1 MGHRA, CDR2 YSYEKL. The CDR3, as DNA: TGCGCCAGCAGCCAAGCGGGAGATACGCAGTATTTT. Translation gives CASSQAGDTQYF.

This clonotype was seen a few times. The chain joins TRBV2 to TRBJ1-2; no clear D gene. V was pared by 4 bases and J by 4 bases, with 7 bases between. This CDR3 is 12 amino acids long. Germline values: CDR1 SNHLY, CDR2 FYNNEI. CDR3 protein: CASSVEIYGYTF. CDR3 bases: TGTGCCAGCAGTGTGGAAATCTATGGCTACACCTTC.

This clonotype came up many times. J is TRBJ1-1 and V is TRBV20-1, with D unresolved. The ends were cut back, 3 bases at V and 1 base at J, with 12 bases in the middle. CDR1 and CDR2 from the germline V gene are DFQATT and SNEGSKA (reference sequence). There are 14 residues in the CDR3. The CDR3 is CSARIPSTNTEAFF. CDR3 bases: TGCAGTGCTAGGATACCGTCGACGAACACTGAAGCTTTCTTT.

This chain uses TRBV29-1 with TRBJ2-3; D may correspond to TRBD1 or TRBD2 (5 bases each). The germline CDR1 and CDR2 sequences are SQVTM and ANQGSEA. The CDR3 is 14 residues long. Trimming left V 8 bases short and J 2 bases short, with 17 bases between. CDR3 in DNA: TGCAGCTCGGGGACGAGGAGGCCCACAGATACGCAGTATTTT. Its translation is CSSGTRRPTDTQYF.

A word on this clonotype: A much larger clonotype is one base distant, so this may be a read error. The CDR3 region has the DNA TGTGCCAGCGCCGCTGAAAACACCATATATTTT. The encoded protein is CASAAENTIYF. The rearrangement uses TRBV2 and TRBJ1-3; no clear D. This CDR3 has 11 residues. CDR1 is SNHLY and CDR2 is FYNNEI in the germline V gene. Between the trimmed V and J ends, which lost 8 bases and 6 bases, there was a span of 8 bases.

This clonotype has ten or more counts. V usage is TRBV20-1 and J usage is TRBJ2-3; tentative D call: TRBD2 (6 bases). The CDR3 loop spans 16 amino acids. Germline lookup yields CDR1 DFQATT and CDR2 SNEGSKA (reference sequence). Trimming removed 6 bases at V and 1 base at J, with 20 bases between. The CDR3 sequence is CSASPGLTHGTDTQYF. CDR3 in DNA: TGCAGTGCCTCGCCGGGACTCACTCACGGCACAGATACGCAGTATTTT.

Turning to this clonotype: A much larger clone differs by one base, so this may be a read error. The V and J genes are TRBV11-2 and TRBJ2-3, with 7 bases lining up with TRBD2. The germline V gene has CDR1 SGHAT and CDR2 FQNNGV. The CDR3 runs to 16 residues. CDR3 DNA sequence: TGTGTCAGCAGCTTAGGGTACAGCGGGGCCACAGATACGCAGTATTTT. The encoded protein is CVSSLGYSGATDTQYF.

This clonotype came up many times. The rearrangement uses TRBV11-2 and TRBJ1-1; no clear D. Germline assignment: CDR1 SGHAT and CDR2 FQNNGV. CDR3 size: 13 residues. V lost 5 bases, J lost 0 bases, and 7 bases lay in between. CDR3 DNA: TGTGCCAGCAGCCCGAACATGAACACTGAAGCTTTCTTT. Encoded protein: CASSPNMNTEAFF.

This clonotype was counted many times. This chain joins TRBV7-2 and TRBJ2-3; D call uncertain. Trimming left V 5 bases short and J 2 bases short, with 8 bases between. Germline V lookup: CDR1 SGHTA, CDR2 FQGNSA. The CDR3 contains 13 residues. CDR3: CASSPVITDTQYF. CDR3 sequence (DNA): TGTGCCAGCAGCCCAGTCATCACAGATACGCAGTATTTT.

This clonotype has just a few counts. The chain uses TRBV29-1 and TRBJ2-5; 14 nucleotides line up with TRBD2. V gave up 0 bases and J gave up 3 bases; unmatched junction bases: 6. The CDR3 runs 17 residues. Germline-derived CDR1 and CDR2 are SQVTM and ANQGSEA. This chain's CDR3 is CSVEDRGGLAGEETQYF. CDR3 nucleotides: TGCAGCGTTGAAGATCGGGGGGGACTAGCGGGAGAAGAGACCCAGTACTTC.

The J gene is TRBJ2-2, the V gene TRBV24-1, with 8 bases fitting TRBD2. The germline V gene encodes CDR1 KGHDR and CDR2 SFDVKD. V was pared by 3 bases and J by 1 base, with 9 bases of the junction left unmatched. The CDR3 is 18 residues long. The CDR3: CATSDERIAGLNTGELFF. DNA of the CDR3: TGTGCCACCAGTGATGAGAGGATAGCGGGACTGAACACCGGGGAGCTGTTTTTT.